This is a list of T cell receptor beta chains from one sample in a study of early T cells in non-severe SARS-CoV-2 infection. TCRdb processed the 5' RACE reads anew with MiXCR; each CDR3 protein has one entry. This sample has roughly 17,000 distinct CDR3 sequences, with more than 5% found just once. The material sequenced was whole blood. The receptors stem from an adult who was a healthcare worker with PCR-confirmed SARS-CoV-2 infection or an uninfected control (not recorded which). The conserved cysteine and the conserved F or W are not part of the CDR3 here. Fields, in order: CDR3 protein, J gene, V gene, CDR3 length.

SATLVDDPNAYEQY,TRBJ2-7,TRBV20-1,14
ASSIGMMVSGANVLT,TRBJ2-6,TRBV19,15
SAIPWTSGRRGEQF,TRBJ2-1,TRBV20-1,14
ASSPVGTVGTGELF,TRBJ2-2,TRBV5-4,14
SAARQSLNQPQH,TRBJ1-5,TRBV20-1,12
ASTQRQGREYGYT,TRBJ1-2,TRBV6-5,13
ATSVGLSVLNEQF,TRBJ2-1,TRBV24-1,13
ASSHRQGLNTEAF,TRBJ1-1,TRBV6-2/TRBV6-3,13
ASSIGTGAAGETQY,TRBJ2-5,TRBV19,14
SARRERNQPQH,TRBJ1-5,TRBV20-1,11
ASSLAGSEKLF,TRBJ1-4,TRBV7-2,11
ASSSVLAGVSEQY,TRBJ2-7,TRBV11-2,13
ASSYSRAKRTSDTQY,TRBJ2-3,TRBV6-6,15
SGRGTANTEAF,TRBJ1-1,TRBV29-1,11
ASSLLEGTQY,TRBJ2-3,TRBV7-8,10
ASSSPQGHR,TRBJ1-4,TRBV19,9
ATRDGAYNEQF,TRBJ2-1,TRBV19,11
ASSTLTVTDQPQH,TRBJ1-5,TRBV19,13
AWSVKGTSE,TRBJ2-1,TRBV30,9
ATTSPTLGST,TRBJ1-2,TRBV6-5,10
ASSFVGSPYNEQF,TRBJ2-1,TRBV27,13
SVERDRYGYT,TRBJ1-2,TRBV29-1,10
SARGGTGHLGANQPQH,TRBJ1-5,TRBV20-1,16
SAMETSHGEQY,TRBJ2-7,TRBV20-1,11
ASSQTSGSLSYEQY,TRBJ2-7,TRBV28,14
ASSVTSGRVAGELF,TRBJ2-2,TRBV9,14
ASSPGSHSNEQF,TRBJ2-1,TRBV7-9,12
ASSPNRDREAF,TRBJ1-1,TRBV11-1,11
SARESPRNTGELF,TRBJ2-2,TRBV20-1,13
ASSASLYKFTDTQY,TRBJ2-3,TRBV4-2,14
ASSSPDTQY,TRBJ2-3,TRBV11-2,9
ASKLRTSGRPNTGELF,TRBJ2-2,TRBV7-2,16
ASSQSYGYT,TRBJ1-2,TRBV3-1,9